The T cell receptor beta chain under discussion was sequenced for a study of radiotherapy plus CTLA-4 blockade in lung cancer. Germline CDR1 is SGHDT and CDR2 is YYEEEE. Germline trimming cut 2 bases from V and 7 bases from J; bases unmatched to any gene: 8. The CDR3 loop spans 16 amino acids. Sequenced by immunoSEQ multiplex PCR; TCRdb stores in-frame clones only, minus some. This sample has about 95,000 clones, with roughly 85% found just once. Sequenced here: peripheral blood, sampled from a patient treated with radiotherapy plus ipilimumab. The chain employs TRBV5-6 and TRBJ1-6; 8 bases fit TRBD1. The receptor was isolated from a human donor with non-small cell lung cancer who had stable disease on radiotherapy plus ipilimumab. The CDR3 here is CASSFDRGSVNSPLHF. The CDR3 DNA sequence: TGTGCCAGCAGCTTTGACAGGGGAAGTGTGAATTCACCCCTCCACTTT.